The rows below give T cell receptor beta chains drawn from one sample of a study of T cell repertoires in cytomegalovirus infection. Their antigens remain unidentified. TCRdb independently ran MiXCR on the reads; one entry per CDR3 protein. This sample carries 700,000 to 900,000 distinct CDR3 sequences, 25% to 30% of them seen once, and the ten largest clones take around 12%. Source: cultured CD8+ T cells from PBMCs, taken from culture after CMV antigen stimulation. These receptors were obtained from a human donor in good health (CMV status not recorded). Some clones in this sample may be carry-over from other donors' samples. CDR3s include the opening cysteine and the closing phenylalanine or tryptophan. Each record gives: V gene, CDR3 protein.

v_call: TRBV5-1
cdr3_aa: CASSPGQGSLGTEAFF

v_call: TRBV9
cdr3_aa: CASRDGDRGTDTQYF

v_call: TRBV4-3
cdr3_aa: CASSQDPRTGSSGNTIYF

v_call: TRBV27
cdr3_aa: CASSPRAERELFF

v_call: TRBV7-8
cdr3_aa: CASSLERAGSSGNTIYF

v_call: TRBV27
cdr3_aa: CASSSLGTAPNYGYTF

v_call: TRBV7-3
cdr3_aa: CASSKTGVNEQFF

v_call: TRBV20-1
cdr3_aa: CSARERQGAIQPQHF

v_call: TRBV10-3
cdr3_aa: CAISESRDIEQFF

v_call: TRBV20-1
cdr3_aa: CSARDLTSRNTEAFF

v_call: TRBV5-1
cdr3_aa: CASSLEAYNTEAFF

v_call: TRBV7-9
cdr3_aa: CASSLPGTENTGELFF

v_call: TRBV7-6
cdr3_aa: CASSFEGHEQYF

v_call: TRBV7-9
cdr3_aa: CASSSPGQGGTGELFF

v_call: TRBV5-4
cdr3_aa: CASSHGSQAWEQFF

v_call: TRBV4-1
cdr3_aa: CASSSHRDRPSEPQHF

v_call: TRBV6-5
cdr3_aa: CASSYSGGGGPYGYTF

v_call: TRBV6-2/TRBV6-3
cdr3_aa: CASSPTGIKDTQYF

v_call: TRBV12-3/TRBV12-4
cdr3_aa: CASRDRGRGNTIYF

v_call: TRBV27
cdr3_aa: CASRNPGFNSPLHF

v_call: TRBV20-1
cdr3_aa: CSAGRDGYTGELFF

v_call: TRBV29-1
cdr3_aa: CSVGRDSGGEKLFF

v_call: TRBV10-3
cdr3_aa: CAISDGPQVNHEQFF